This T cell receptor (beta chain) was profiled in a study of Ad26.COV2.S vaccination and SARS-CoV-2 variants. Study overall: Donor joined the COV1001 Ad26.COV2.S trial arm.

CDR1 SGHVS and CDR2 FNYEAQ come from the germline V gene. This CDR3 contains 14 residues. V dropped 6 bases and J dropped 8 bases, with 17 bases sitting between them. Repertoires were generated with immunoSEQ multiplex PCR, while TCRdb's copy carries only in-frame clones and drops some. The sample carries 400,000 to 450,000 clones, 80% to 95% recorded once. The sample's treatment: roughly 18 received Ad26.COV2.S at low or high dose, single or two shots; 5 received placebo; per-sample allocation not given. Following the first vaccine or placebo injection, samples were taken on day 63. The chain recombines TRBV7-6 with TRBJ2-1; no clear D. The clonotype comes from a person aged 18-60 years who received the Ad26.COV2.S COVID-19 vaccine or a placebo. Here the sequenced sample was peripheral blood, taken in a trial of Ad26.COV2.S vaccine versus placebo. The CDR3 loop reads CASRPLGPTDEQFF. CDR3 nucleotides: TGTGCCAGCAGGCCGTTGGGTCCTACGGATGAGCAGTTCTTC. Using reference TRBV7-6 and TRBJ2-1 for the parts outside the CDR3, the full variable domain is GAGVSQSPRYKVTKRGQDVALRCDPISGHVSLYWYRQALGQGPEFLTYFNYEAQQDKSGLPNDRFSAERPEGSISTLTIQRTEQRDSAMYRCASRPLGPTDEQFFGPGTRLTVL.